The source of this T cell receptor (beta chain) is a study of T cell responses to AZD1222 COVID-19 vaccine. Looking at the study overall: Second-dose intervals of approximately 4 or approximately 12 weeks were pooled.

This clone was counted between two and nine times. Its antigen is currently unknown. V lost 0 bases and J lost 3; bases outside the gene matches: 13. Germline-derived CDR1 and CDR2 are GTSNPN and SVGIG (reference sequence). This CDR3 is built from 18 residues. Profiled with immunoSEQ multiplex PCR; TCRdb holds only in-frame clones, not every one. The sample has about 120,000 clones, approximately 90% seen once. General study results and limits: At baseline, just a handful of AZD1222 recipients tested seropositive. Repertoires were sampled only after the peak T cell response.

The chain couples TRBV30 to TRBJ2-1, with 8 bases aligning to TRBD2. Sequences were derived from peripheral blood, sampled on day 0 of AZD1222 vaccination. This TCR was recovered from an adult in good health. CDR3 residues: CAWSVTGGLAGYYNEQFF. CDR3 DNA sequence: TGTGCCTGGAGTGTAACTGGCGGTTTAGCGGGGTACTACAATGAGCAGTTCTTC.